These 9 T cell receptor beta chains were all obtained from the same sample, sequenced in a study of cytomegalovirus exposure and HLA in healthy donors. PCR primers comprised 60 Vbeta and 13 Jbeta primers. Sequencing was performed with immunoSEQ multiplex PCR; in TCRdb, only in-frame clones are kept and a portion is missing. The sample holds nearly 200,000 clones, approximately 80% seen once. Sequencing was carried out using PBMCs. The origin of the receptors is a boy younger than 10 in good health and CMV-seronegative.

CDR3 in amino acids: CASSFGGSGYTF. Written as DNA, the CDR3 is TGCGCCAGCAGCTTTGGGGGCAGTGGCTACACCTTC. The chain is built from TRBV5-1 and TRBJ1-2; maybe TRBD1 (6 bases). Germline V gene data show CDR1 as SGHRS and CDR2 as YFSETQ. V was pared by 2 bases and J by 7 bases, with 9 bases between. This CDR3 region has 12 residues.

The chain combines TRBV10-3 with TRBJ1-1; D may be TRBD1 (5 bases). This CDR3 is 12 amino acids long. The germline V gene encodes CDR1 ENHRY and CDR2 SYGVKD. The V gene lost 5 bases and the J gene lost 3 bases, with 7 bases spanning the gap. The CDR3 coding sequence is TGTGCCATCAGTACAGGAGACACTGAAGCTTTCTTT. Translated, it gives CAISTGDTEAFF.

V usage is TRBV11-2 and J usage is TRBJ1-6; TRBD1 is a possible D gene (5 bases). This CDR3 region has 18 residues. V was cut by 0 bases and J by 0 bases, with 12 bases left in between. The germline gives CDR1 SGHAT, CDR2 FQNNGV. This chain's CDR3 is CASSLEGVGPSYNSPLHF. CDR3 DNA sequence: TGTGCCAGCAGCTTAGAAGGGGTGGGTCCCTCCTATAATTCACCCCTCCACTTT. Variable domain in full (rest from reference TRBV11-2 and TRBJ1-6): EAGVAQSPRYKIIEKRQSVAFWCNPISGHATLYWYQQILGQGPKLLIQFQNNGVVDDSQLPKDRFSAERLKGVDSTLKIQPAKLEDSAVYLCASSLEGVGPSYNSPLHFGNGTRLTVT.

V and J are TRBV7-2 and TRBJ1-2; the D is unclear. Trimming left V 2 bases short and J 1 base short, with 8 bases between. From germline, CDR1 is SGHTA and CDR2 FQGNSA. The CDR3 runs to 14 residues. Here the CDR3 reads CASSLKGVNYGYTF. Written as DNA, the CDR3 is TGTGCCAGCAGCTTAAAGGGAGTTAACTATGGCTACACCTTC.

On this clone itself: The sample carries other DNA sequences with the same CDR3. The chain recombines TRBV7-9 with TRBJ1-1; weak D call: TRBD1 (6 bases). The germline V and J ends were trimmed by 2 bases and 1 base, with 8 bases remaining between them. CDR1 and CDR2 (germline): SEHNR, FQNEAQ (reference sequence). The CDR3 loop spans 14 amino acids. CDR3 sequence (DNA): TGTGCCAGCAGCTTATTACAGGGGAACACTGAAGCTTTCTTT. Translation: CASSLLQGNTEAFF.

The V gene is TRBV5-6, the J gene TRBJ2-4, with D perhaps TRBD1 (8 bases). CDR3 length: 12 residues. V gave up 4 bases and J gave up 14 bases, with 16 bases separating them. Looked up from germline, CDR1 is SGHDT and CDR2 is YYEEEE. CDR3 sequence (DNA): TGTGCCAGCAGCCTAAGGACAGGGAGGGAGTACTTC. Residues: CASSLRTGREYF.

The DNA for the CDR3 is TGTGCCAGCAGCGGACTCAACGAGCAGTACTTC. Translated: CASSGLNEQYF. The chain employs TRBV27 and TRBJ2-5; D possibly corresponds to TRBD2 (5 bases). The J call may be faulty, since TRBJ2-7 better matches the DNA end. In germline, CDR1 is MNHEY, CDR2 SMNVEV (reference sequence). CDR3 length equals 11 residues.

CDR3 region: CASGRTEGGTDTQYF. The CDR3 DNA is TGTGCTAGTGGCCGGACAGAGGGGGGGACAGATACGCAGTATTTT. The chain links TRBV12-5 to TRBJ2-3; tentatively, D is TRBD2 (7 bases). The CDR3 loop spans 15 amino acids. Germline-derived CDR1 and CDR2 are LGHNT and FRNRAP. Trimming shortened V by 6 bases and J by 3 bases, and 16 bases separated the two germline ends.

The chain carries TRBV11-2 and TRBJ2-1, with 9 bases lining up with TRBD2. This CDR3 is built from 17 residues. Germline CDR1 reads SGHAT; CDR2 reads FQNNGV. V lost 4 bases and J lost 6; bases outside the gene matches: 13. CDR3 DNA: TGTGCCAGCAGCTCAATACTAGCGGGTCGCCTGAGCAATGAGCAGTTCTTC. Residues: CASSSILAGRLSNEQFF.